These 8 T cell receptor beta chains came from one sample sequenced in a study of blood T cell repertoires in COVID-19. The data were produced by immunoSEQ multiplex PCR, yet TCRdb's version contains in-frame clones alone and is incomplete. The data contain 200,000 or so clones, 70% to 85% of them singletons. The sample was peripheral blood. These receptors were taken from a woman aged 25 to 39 with acute or convalescent COVID-19.

As concerns this clone: The sample has other DNA sequences that encode this CDR3 too. This sequence joins TRBV3-1 (or the pseudogene TRBV3-2) and TRBJ1-6; the D gene is possibly TRBD1 (5 bases). The CDR3 covers 14 residues. In germline, CDR1 is LGHDT, CDR2 YNNKEL (reference sequence). The germline V and J ends were trimmed by 1 base and 10 bases, with 11 bases remaining between them. This chain's CDR3 is CASSQGSGRSPLHF. The CDR3, as DNA: TGTGCCAGCAGCCAAGGGTCAGGGCGGTCACCCCTCCACTTT.

This sequence joins TRBV7-2 and TRBJ1-2; D gene unclear. The germline V gene has CDR1 SGHTA and CDR2 FQGNSA. The V end was cut by 5 bases, the J end by 2 bases, with 12 bases between. The CDR3 loop spans 14 amino acids. CDR3 DNA sequence: TGTGCCAGCAGCCGGACCAGGAGGAACTATGGCTACACCTTC. It translates to CASSRTRRNYGYTF.

The rearrangement joins TRBV15 to TRBJ2-7; 9 bases are a match to TRBD1. Germline CDR1 is LNHNV and CDR2 is YYDKDF (reference sequence). This CDR3 is 15 amino acids long. V lost 5 bases to trimming and J lost 5 bases; unmatched junction nucleotides: 10. Here the CDR3 DNA reads TGTGCCACCAGCGGGCGACAGGGGGTCAGCGACGAGCAGTACTTC. It translates to CATSGRQGVSDEQYF.

The chain carries TRBV4-3 and TRBJ2-2, with 10 bases matching TRBD2. CDR1 is LGHNA and CDR2 is YSLEER in the germline V gene. Trimming took 0 bases from V and 5 from J; bases not matched to a gene: 3. This CDR3 contains 16 residues. The CDR3 region has the DNA TGCGCCAGCAGCCAAGAGGGAGCGGGGGGGACCGGGGAGCTGTTTTTT. Its translation: CASSQEGAGGTGELFF.

There are a few counts of this clone. The chain has TRBV4-2 and TRBJ2-7; possibly TRBD2 for D (7 bases). V was pared by 3 bases and J by 4 bases, with 19 bases between. The V gene's germline CDR1 is LGHNA and CDR2 YNFKEQ. This CDR3 region has 16 residues. The CDR3 DNA is TGTGCCAGCAGCCAGCTGAGGAGGGGGGGGTTGTACGAGCAGTACTTC. Residues: CASSQLRRGGLYEQYF.

The J gene is TRBJ1-2, the V gene TRBV27; D not resolved. The CDR3 length is 13 residues. Per the germline V gene, CDR1 is MNHEY and CDR2 is SMNVEV (reference sequence). Trimming removed 2 bases from V and 8 bases from J, with 12 bases in between. CDR3 DNA sequence: TGTGCCAGCAGTTTAAGTCAGACAAGGGGCTACACCTTC. It encodes CASSLSQTRGYTF.

In this sample, this clone turned up once. The chain carries TRBV27 and TRBJ2-7; the D gene is possibly TRBD2 (6 bases). Per the germline V gene, CDR1 is MNHEY and CDR2 is SMNVEV (reference sequence). The CDR3 is 14 amino acids. Trimming removed 5 bases at V and 2 bases at J, with 13 bases between. CDR3 sequence (DNA): TGTGCCAGCAGTCCCCGACTAGTCCCCTACGAGCAGTACTTC. Translating it yields CASSPRLVPYEQYF.

V gene TRBV30 combines with J gene TRBJ1-1, with 7 bases matching TRBD1. In germline, CDR1 is GTSNPN, CDR2 SVGIG (reference sequence). There are 12 residues in the CDR3. Trimming at V came to 4 bases and at J to 5 bases, leaving 4 bases not matched to a gene. CDR3 in DNA: TGTGCCTGGACAGGGGGGACTACTGAAGCTTTCTTT. It encodes CAWTGGTTEAFF.